The T cell receptor beta chain described here comes from a study of blood T cells in healthy people across ages (dated by TCRdb to 2013 to 2016). About the study as a whole: In model experiments, template switching captured about one uniquely barcoded TCR beta cDNA molecule for every two T cells. The study measured age-related changes in TCR beta repertoire diversity using deep sequencing normalized with unique cDNA molecular identifiers. Donors were grouped into four age groups: young (average roughly 17 years), middle-aged (39), aged (around 60) and long-lived (approximately 82). To avoid experimental bias, donors of different ages were randomly spread across the sequencing lanes. For two donors (one aged 18 to 30 and one aged 80 or older), the study analyzed two additional independent replicas of 1 million unique cDNA reads from the same blood draw. The research as a whole found: Because donor CMV infection status was unknown, age-related changes in expanded clonotypes were potentially confounded. Conclusive comparison of naive and antigen-experienced compartments was prevented by the profiling of bulk unsorted PBMCs. Estimates of total diversity based on one million sequenced T cells were regarded as lower bounds and as underestimates. There was a strong correlation between observed TCR beta diversity and the percentage of naive T cells measured by flow cytometry. Compared with the aged group, more naive CD4+ T cells, fewer expanded clones and increased TCR diversity were shown by the long-lived group, suggesting age selection. As age increased, observed TCR beta diversity per million T cells dropped in a roughly linear way, and a significant reduction was already evident by age 40.

The approximately 39 donors, aged about 6 to 100 years, were systemically healthy Caucasian individuals from Russia. Each donor gave 9 to 10 milliliters of peripheral blood, collected into EDTA-treated Vacutainer tubes. PBMCs were isolated by Ficoll-Paque density-gradient centrifugation, with at least 6 million obtained per sample. Total RNA was extracted from PBMCs with Trizol reagent, with at least 6 micrograms obtained per sample. For every donor, flow cytometry on a PBMC aliquot measured the percentage of naive CD45RAhigh/CD27high T cells. V loses 4 bases at its end and J loses 9 bases; junction bases beyond the gene matches: 0. The CDR3 starts with the cysteine, ends with the phenylalanine, and has 12 residues. This entry keeps only the CDR3 DNA: 36 bases, framed from base 1. Per the germline V gene, SNHLY is the CDR1 and FYNNEI is the CDR2. As regards this clonotype: Its cognate antigen has yet to be identified. It has no much larger one-base neighbor in the sample; base qualities were not kept.

Library creation used 5' RACE. TCRdb names Illumina HiSeq 2500 as the instrument used. The second PCR ran for about 6 to 12 cycles and used a J-beta primer mix along with a sample-barcoded 5' primer. Each TCR beta cDNA molecule received a unique molecular identifier from a template-switch 5' adaptor carrying 12 random nucleotides. Each sample yielded at least 2.5 million CDR3-containing paired-end reads. All of the RNA was converted into first-strand cDNA using the Mint cDNA synthesis kit, with a TRBC-specific oligonucleotide serving as the primer. After uracil-DNA glycosylase treatment, a first 18-cycle PCR used universal primers M1SS and BC2_uni_R on all cDNA. The paper's data handling went like this. For normalization, 1 million high-quality reads, each with a distinct molecular identifier, were randomly selected from each sample. Instead of being binned into consensus sequences, reads that shared molecular identifiers were thrown out. MiTCR, set to a Q25 quality threshold and the strictest error-elimination algorithm, was used for CDR3 identification, clonotype clustering and error correction. Lower-bound total TCR beta diversity was estimated with a nonparametric unseen species model using Euler transformation. TCRdb trimmed the raw reads at Q25, called clones with MiXCR and kept productive beta chains. Under each unique CDR3 protein, matching rows form one entry showing the most common genes and DNA. The V and J calls were determined by TCRdb, not by the authors. The sample profile shows about 640,000 distinct CDR3 sequences; 58% of them were found once. The ten most abundant clones make up over 35% of the sample.

This TCR came from a man in his sixties in good health. This receptor chain uses TRBV2 and TRBJ2-5, with 12 junctional bases fitting TRBD2. The sample taken for sequencing was blood. The bases are TGTGCCAGCAGTGGGACTAGCGGGGCCCAGTACTTC. Its protein product is CASSGTSGAQYF.